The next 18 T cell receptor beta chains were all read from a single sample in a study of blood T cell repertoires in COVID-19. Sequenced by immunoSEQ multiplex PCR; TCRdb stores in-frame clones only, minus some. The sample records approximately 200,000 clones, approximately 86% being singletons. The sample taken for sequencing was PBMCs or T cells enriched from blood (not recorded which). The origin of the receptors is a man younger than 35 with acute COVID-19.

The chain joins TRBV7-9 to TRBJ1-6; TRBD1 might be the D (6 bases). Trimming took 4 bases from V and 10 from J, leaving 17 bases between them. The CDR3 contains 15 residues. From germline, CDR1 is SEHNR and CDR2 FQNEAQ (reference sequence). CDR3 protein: CASSSGPGDRSPLHF. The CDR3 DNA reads TGTGCCAGCAGCTCCGGTCCGGGCGACAGGTCACCCCTCCACTTT.

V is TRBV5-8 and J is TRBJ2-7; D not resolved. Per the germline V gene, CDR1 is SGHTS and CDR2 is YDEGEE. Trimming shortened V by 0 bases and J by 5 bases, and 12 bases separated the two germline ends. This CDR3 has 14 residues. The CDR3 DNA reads TGTGCCAGCAGCTTGGAAGCCACGTTCCACGAGCAGTACTTC. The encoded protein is CASSLEATFHEQYF.

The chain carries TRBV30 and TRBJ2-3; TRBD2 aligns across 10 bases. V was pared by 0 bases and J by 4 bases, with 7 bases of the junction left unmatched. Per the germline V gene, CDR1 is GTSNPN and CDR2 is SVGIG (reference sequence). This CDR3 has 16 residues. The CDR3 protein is CAWSVRGLAAPDTQYF. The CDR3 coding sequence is TGTGCCTGGAGTGTACGAGGACTAGCGGCTCCAGATACGCAGTATTTT.

The CDR3 here is CASSSAGVGYEQYF. Here the CDR3 DNA reads TGTGCCAGCAGTTCAGCGGGAGTAGGATACGAGCAGTACTTC. V usage is TRBV4-2 and J usage is TRBJ2-7, with 8 nucleotides matching TRBD2. Germline V gene sequence: CDR1 LGHNA, CDR2 YNFKEQ. The CDR3 spans 14 residues. V shed 6 bases and J 4 bases; nucleotides not matched to a gene: 8.

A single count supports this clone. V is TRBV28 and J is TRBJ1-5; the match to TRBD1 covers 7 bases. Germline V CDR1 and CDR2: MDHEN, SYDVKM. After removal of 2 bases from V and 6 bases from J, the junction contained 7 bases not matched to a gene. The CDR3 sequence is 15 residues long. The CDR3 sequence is CASSLGGQRSQPQHF. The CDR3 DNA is TGTGCCAGCAGTTTAGGGGGACAGAGGAGTCAGCCCCAGCATTTT.

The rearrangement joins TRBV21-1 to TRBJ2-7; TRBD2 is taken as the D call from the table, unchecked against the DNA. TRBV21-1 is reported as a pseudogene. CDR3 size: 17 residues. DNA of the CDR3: TGTGCCAGCAGCAAAGTCACCGTGGGAGAGAGCTCCTACGAGCAGTACTTC. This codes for CASSKVTVGESSYEQYF.

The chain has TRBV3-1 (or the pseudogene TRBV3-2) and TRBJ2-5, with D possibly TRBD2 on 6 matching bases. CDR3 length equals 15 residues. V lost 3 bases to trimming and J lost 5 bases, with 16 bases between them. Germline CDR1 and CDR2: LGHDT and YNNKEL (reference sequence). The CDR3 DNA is TGTGCCAGCAGCCACTCATCGGGACTCGGGGAGACCCAGTACTTC. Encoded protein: CASSHSSGLGETQYF.

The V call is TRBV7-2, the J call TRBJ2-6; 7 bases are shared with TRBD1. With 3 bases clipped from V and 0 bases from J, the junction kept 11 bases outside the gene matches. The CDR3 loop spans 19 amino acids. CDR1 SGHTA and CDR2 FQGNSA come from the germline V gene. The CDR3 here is CASSLRATGLPSGANVLTF. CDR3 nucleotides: TGTGCCAGCAGCTTGAGAGCGACAGGGCTTCCCTCTGGGGCCAACGTCCTGACTTTC.

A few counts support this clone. The CDR3 region has the DNA TGTGCCAGTAGTGGACTAGCGGGAGCAGATACGCAGTATTTT. Protein product: CASSGLAGADTQYF. The chain recombines TRBV19 with TRBJ2-3, with 13 bases fitting TRBD2. This CDR3 contains 14 residues. Germline lookup yields CDR1 LNHDA and CDR2 SQIVND (reference sequence). V trimming: 5 bases; J trimming: 4 bases; junction bases outside the gene matches: 0.

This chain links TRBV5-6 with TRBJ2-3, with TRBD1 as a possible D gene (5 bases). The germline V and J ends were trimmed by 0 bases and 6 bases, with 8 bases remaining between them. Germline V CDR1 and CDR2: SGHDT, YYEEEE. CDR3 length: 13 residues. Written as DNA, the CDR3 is TGTGCCAGCAGCTTGGAGGGGCTGGATACGCAGTATTTT. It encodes CASSLEGLDTQYF.

The CDR3 DNA is TGTGCCACCAGTGATCTCCTCGGGAGTGAAGCTTTCTTT. This gives the protein CATSDLLGSEAFF. This sequence joins TRBV24-1 and TRBJ1-1, with D hard to call. Deletions cut 3 bases from V and 7 bases from J, with 11 bases between. CDR3 length: 13 amino acids. Germline V gene sequence: CDR1 KGHDR, CDR2 SFDVKD.

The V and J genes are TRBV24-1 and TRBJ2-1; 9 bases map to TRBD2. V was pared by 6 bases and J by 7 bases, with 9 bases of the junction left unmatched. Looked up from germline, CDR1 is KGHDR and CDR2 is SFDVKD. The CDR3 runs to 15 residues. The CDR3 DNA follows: TGTGCCACCAGTCAGCGGGAGGACCTCTTGAATGAGCAGTTCTTC. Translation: CATSQREDLLNEQFF.

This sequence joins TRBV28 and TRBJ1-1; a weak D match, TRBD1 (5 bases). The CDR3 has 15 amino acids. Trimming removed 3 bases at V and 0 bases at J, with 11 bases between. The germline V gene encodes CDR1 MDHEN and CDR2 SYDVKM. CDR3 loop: CASSFLGGMNTEAFF. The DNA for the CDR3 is TGTGCCAGCAGTTTTTTGGGGGGAATGAACACTGAAGCTTTCTTT.

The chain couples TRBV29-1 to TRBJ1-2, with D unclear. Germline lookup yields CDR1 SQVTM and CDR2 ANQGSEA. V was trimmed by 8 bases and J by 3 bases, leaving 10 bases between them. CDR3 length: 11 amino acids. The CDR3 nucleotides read TGCAGCTTTTGGGGAGACTATGGCTACACCTTC. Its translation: CSFWGDYGYTF.

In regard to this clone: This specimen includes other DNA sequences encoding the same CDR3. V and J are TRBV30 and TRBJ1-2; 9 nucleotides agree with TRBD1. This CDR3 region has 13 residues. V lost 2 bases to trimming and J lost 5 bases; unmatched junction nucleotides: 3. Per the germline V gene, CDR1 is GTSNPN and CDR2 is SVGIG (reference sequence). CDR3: CAWSPGQGYGYTF. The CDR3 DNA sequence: TGTGCCTGGAGTCCCGGACAGGGGTATGGCTACACCTTC.

CDR3 nucleotides: TGTGCCAGCAGCTTAGTTGGTGGGGAGTCTGGAAACACCATATATTTT. Its translation is CASSLVGGESGNTIYF. This chain connects TRBV7-9 to TRBJ1-3, with D unclear. Germline V CDR1 and CDR2: SEHNR, FQNEAQ (reference sequence). Trimming left V 1 base short and J 1 base short, with 11 bases between. The CDR3 covers 16 residues.

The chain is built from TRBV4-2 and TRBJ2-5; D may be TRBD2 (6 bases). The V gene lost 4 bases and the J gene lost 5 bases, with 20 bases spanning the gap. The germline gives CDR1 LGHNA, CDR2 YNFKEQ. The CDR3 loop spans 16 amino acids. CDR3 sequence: CASSPQLAPRGETQYF. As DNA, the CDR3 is TGTGCCAGCAGCCCGCAACTAGCCCCCCGGGGGGAGACCCAGTACTTC.

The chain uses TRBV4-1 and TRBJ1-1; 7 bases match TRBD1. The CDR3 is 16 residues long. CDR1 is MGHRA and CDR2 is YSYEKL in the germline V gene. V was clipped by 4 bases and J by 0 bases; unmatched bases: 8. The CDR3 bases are TGCGCCAGCAGCCCCCGACAGGGCCCTGTGAACACTGAAGCTTTCTTT. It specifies CASSPRQGPVNTEAFF.